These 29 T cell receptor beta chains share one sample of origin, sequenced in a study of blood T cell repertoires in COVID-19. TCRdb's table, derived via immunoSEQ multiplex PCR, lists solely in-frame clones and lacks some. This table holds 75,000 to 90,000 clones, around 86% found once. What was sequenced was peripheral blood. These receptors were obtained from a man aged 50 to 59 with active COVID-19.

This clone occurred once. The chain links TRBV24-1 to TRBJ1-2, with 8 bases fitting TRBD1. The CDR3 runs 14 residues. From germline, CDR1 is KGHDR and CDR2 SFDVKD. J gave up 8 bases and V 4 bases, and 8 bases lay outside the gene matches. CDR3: CATSDTSGTGGYTF. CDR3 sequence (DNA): TGTGCCACCAGTGACACTTCCGGGACAGGCGGCTACACCTTC.

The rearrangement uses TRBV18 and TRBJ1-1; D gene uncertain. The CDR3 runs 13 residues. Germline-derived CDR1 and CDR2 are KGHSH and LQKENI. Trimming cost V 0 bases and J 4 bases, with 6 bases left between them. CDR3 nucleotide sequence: TGTGCCAGCTCACCACCAGTCGGCACTGAAGCTTTCTTT. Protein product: CASSPPVGTEAFF.

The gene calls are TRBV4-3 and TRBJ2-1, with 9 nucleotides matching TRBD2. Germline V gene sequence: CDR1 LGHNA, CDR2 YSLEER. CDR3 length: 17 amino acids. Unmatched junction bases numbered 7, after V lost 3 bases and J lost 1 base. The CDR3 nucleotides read TGCGCCAGCAGCCAGGGTTTAGCGGGGGATTCCTACAATGAGCAGTTCTTC. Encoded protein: CASSQGLAGDSYNEQFF.

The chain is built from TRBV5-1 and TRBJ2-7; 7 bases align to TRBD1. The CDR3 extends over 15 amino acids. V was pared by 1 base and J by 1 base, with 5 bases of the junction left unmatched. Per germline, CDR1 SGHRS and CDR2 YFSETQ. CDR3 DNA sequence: TGCGCCAGCAGCTTGATGACAGGGTCGTCCTACGAGCAGTACTTC. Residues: CASSLMTGSSYEQYF.

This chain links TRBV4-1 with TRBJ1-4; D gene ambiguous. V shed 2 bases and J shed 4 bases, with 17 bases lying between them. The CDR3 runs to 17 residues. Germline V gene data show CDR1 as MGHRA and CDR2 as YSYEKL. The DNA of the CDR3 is TGCGCCAGCAGCCAAAATCATATAGGGAGTAGTAATGAAAAACTGTTTTTT. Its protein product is CASSQNHIGSSNEKLFF.

Here the CDR3 DNA reads TGTGCCAGCAGTGTCGCAGGGGGTGGCACTGAAGCTTTCTTT. Its protein product is CASSVAGGGTEAFF. This rearrangement joins TRBV28 to TRBJ1-1; TRBD1 matches at 7 bases. Germline V gene lookup returns CDR1 MDHEN and CDR2 SYDVKM. The length of the CDR3 is 14 residues. V lost 5 bases and J lost 4; bases outside the gene matches: 7.

The CDR3 sequence: CASSLAGGVYGYTF. For the CDR3, the DNA is TGTGCCAGCAGCTTAGCGGGAGGGGTCTATGGCTACACCTTC. This chain connects TRBV7-8 to TRBJ1-2, with D maybe TRBD1 (5 bases). V lost 0 bases, J lost 4 bases, and 9 bases lay in between. This CDR3 is built from 14 residues. Per the germline V gene, CDR1 is SGHVS and CDR2 is FQNEAQ.

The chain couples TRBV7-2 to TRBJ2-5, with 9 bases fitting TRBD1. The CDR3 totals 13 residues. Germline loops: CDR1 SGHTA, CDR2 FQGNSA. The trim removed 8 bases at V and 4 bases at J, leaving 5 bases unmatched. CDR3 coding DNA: TGTGCCAGCGAGGTACAGGGGGCAGAGACCCAGTACTTC. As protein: CASEVQGAETQYF.

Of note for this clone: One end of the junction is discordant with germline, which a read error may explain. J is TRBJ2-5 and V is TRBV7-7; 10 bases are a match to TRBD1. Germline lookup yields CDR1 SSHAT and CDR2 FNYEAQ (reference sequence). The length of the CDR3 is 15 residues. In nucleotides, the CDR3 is TGTGCTAGCAGCTTAGTGGGGACAGGGGTGGAGACCCAGTACTTC. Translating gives CASSLVGTGVETQYF.

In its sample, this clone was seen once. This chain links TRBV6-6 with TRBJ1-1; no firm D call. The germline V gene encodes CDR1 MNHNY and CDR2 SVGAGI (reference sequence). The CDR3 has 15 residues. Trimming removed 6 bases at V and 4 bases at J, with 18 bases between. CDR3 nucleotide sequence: TGTGCCAGCAGCCCTACTCAGGCCGGAGGCACTGAAGCTTTCTTT. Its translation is CASSPTQAGGTEAFF.

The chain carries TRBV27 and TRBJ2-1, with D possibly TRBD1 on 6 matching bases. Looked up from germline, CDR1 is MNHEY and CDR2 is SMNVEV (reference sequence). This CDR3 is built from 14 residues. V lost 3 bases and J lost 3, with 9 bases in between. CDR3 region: CASSFTDSYNEQFF. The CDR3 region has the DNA TGTGCCAGCAGTTTTACGGACAGCTACAATGAGCAGTTCTTC.

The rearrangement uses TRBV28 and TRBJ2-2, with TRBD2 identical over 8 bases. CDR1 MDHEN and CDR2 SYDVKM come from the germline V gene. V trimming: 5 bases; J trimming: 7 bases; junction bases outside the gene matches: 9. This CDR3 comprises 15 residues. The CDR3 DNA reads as TGTGCCAGCAGTCCCCCGGGGGGGGTCGGCGGGGAGCTGTTTTTT. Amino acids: CASSPPGGVGGELFF.

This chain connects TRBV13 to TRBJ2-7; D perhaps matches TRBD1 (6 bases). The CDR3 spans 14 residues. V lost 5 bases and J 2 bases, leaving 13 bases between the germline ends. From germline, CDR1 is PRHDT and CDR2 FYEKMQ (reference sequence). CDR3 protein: CASSQGTFAYEQYF. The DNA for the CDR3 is TGTGCCAGCAGCCAAGGGACATTCGCCTACGAGCAGTACTTC. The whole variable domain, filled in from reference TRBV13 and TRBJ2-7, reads AAGVIQSPRHLIKEKRETATLKCYPIPRHDTVYWYQQGPGQDPQFLISFYEKMQSDKGSIPDRFSAQQFSDYHSELNMSSLELGDSALYFCASSQGTFAYEQYFGPGTRLTVT.

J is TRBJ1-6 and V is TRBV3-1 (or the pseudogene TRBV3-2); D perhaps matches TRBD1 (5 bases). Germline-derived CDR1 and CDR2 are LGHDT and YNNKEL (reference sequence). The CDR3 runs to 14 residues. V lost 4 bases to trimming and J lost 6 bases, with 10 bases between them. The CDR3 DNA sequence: TGTGCCAGCAGCCCCCAGGGTTTTAATTCACCCCTCCACTTT. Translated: CASSPQGFNSPLHF.

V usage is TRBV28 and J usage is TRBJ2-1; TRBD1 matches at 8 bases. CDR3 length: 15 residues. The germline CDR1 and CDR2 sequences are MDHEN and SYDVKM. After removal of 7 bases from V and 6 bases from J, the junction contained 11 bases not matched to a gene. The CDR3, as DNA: TGTGCCAGCATCCCCTCAGGGGGCTCCCGCAATGAGCAGTTCTTC. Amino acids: CASIPSGGSRNEQFF.

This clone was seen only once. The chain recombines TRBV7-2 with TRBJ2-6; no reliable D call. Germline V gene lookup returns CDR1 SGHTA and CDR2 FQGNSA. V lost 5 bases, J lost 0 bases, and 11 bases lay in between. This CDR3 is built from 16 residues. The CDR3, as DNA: TGTGCCAGCAGCGGTCGAGGATTCTCTGGGGCCAACGTCCTGACTTTC. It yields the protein CASSGRGFSGANVLTF. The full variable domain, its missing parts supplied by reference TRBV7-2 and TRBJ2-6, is GAGVSQSPSNKVTEKGKDVELRCDPISGHTALYWYRQSLGQGLEFLIYFQGNSAPDKSGLPSDRFSAERTGGSVSTLTIQRTQQEDSAVYLCASSGRGFSGANVLTFGAGSRLTVL.

The CDR3 sequence is CSVENTTNYEQYF. Written as DNA, the CDR3 is TGCAGCGTTGAAAACACAACAAACTACGAGCAGTACTTC. This chain uses TRBV29-1 with TRBJ2-7, with D unresolved. CDR1 and CDR2 from the germline V gene are SQVTM and ANQGSEA. Trimming took 2 bases from V and 3 from J, leaving 11 bases between them. The CDR3 sequence is 13 residues long.

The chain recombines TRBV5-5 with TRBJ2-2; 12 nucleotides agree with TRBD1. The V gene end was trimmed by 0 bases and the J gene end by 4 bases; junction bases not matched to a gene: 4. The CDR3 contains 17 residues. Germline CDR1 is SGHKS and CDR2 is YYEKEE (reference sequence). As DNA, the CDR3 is TGTGCCAGCAGCTTGGTGCCGGGACAGGGGGCCACCGGGGAGCTGTTTTTT. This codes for CASSLVPGQGATGELFF.

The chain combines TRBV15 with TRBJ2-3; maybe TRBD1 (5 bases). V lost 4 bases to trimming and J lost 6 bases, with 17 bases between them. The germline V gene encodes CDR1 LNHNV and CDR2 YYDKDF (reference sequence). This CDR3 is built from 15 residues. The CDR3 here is CATSTGQGFRDTQYF. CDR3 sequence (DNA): TGTGCCACCAGCACCGGTCAGGGTTTTCGGGATACGCAGTATTTT.

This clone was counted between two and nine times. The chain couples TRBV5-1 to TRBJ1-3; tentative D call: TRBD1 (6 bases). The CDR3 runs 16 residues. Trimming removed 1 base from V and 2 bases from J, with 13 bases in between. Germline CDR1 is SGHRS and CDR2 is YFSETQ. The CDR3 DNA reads TGCGCCAGCAGCTTGTCAGGGGAAAGGGCTGGAAACACCATATATTTT. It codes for CASSLSGERAGNTIYF.

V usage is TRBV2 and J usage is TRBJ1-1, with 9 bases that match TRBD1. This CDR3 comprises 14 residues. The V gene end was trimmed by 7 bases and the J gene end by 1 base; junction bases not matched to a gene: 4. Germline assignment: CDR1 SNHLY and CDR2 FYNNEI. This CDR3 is CASKQGARNTEAFF. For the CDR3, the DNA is TGTGCCAGCAAACAGGGGGCGCGGAACACTGAAGCTTTCTTT.

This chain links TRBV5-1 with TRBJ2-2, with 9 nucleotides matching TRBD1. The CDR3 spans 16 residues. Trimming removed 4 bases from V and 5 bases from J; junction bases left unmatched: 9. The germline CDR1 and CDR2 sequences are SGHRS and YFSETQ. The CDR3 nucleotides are TGCGCCAGCAGCCCGCCGGGACAGGGTGGAACCGGGGAGCTGTTTTTT. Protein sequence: CASSPPGQGGTGELFF.

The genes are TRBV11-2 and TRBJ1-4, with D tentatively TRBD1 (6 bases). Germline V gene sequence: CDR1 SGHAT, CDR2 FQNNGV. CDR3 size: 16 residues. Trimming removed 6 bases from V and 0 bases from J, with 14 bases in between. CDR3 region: CASSFTGPPTNEKLFF. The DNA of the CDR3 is TGTGCCAGCAGTTTTACAGGGCCTCCAACTAATGAAAAACTGTTTTTT.

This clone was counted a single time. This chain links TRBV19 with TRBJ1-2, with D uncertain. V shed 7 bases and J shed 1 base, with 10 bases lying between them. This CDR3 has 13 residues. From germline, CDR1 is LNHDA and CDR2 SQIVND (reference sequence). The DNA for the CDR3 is TGTGCCAGTACCTCCGGGGATAACTATGGCTACACCTTC. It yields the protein CASTSGDNYGYTF.

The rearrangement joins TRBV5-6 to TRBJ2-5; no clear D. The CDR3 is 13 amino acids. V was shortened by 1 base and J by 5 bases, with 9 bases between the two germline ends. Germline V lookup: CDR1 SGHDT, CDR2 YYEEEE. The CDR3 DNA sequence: TGTGCCAGCAGCTTGTTTCCTGCGGAGACCCAGTACTTC. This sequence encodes CASSLFPAETQYF.

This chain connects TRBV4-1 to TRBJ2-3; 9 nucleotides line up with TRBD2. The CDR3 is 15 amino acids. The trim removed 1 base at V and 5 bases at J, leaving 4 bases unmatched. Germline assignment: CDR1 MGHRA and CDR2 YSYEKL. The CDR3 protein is CASSQGAGGGDTQYF. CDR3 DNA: TGCGCCAGCAGCCAAGGAGCGGGGGGCGGAGATACGCAGTATTTT.

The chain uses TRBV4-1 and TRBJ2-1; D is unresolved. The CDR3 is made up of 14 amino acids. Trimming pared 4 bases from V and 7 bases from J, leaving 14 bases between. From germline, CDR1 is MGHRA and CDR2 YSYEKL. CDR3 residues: CASSPRTSTNEQFF. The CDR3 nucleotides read TGCGCCAGCAGCCCCCGTACTTCAACGAATGAGCAGTTCTTC.

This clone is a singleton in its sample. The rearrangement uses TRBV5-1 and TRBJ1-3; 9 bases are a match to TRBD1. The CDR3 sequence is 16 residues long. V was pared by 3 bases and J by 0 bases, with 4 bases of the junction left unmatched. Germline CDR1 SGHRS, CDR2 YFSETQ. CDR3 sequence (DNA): TGCGCCAGCAGCTGGGACAGGGCAGACTCTGGAAACACCATATATTTT. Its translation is CASSWDRADSGNTIYF.

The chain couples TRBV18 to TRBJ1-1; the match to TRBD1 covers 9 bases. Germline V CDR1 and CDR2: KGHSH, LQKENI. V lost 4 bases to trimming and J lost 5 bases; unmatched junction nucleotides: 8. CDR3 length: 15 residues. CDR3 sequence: CASSLLRTGETEAFF. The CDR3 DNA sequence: TGTGCCAGCTCACTTCTAAGGACAGGGGAAACTGAAGCTTTCTTT. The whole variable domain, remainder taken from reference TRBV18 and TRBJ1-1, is NAGVMQNPRHLVRRRGQEARLRCSPMKGHSHVYWYRQLPEEGLKFMVYLQKENIIDESGMPKERFSAEFPKEGPSILRIQQVVRGDSAAYFCASSLLRTGETEAFFGQGTRLTVV.